The sequence of this T cell receptor (beta chain) was determined in a study of T cells in Graves' hyperthyroidism and ophthalmopathy. Across the whole study: Peripheral blood draws took place at initial diagnosis, ahead of any treatment.

Amplified TCR beta CDR3 regions came from RNA transcripts. HTBI primers were used for first-round RT-PCR of the TCR CDR3. TCRdb analysed the multiplex PCR reads with MiXCR anew, one entry per CDR3 protein. The table records roughly 400,000 distinct CDR3 sequences, around 14% of them present only once. The CDR3 extends over 14 amino acids. The germline CDR1 and CDR2 sequences are DFQATT and SNEGSKA (reference sequence). V lost 3 bases and J 0 bases, leaving 9 bases between the germline ends. The sequencing sample was made of blood. The V and J genes are TRBV20-1 and TRBJ2-1; D uncertain. The receptor comes from a woman aged 18-29 years with Graves' hyperthyroidism that later progressed to Graves' ophthalmopathy. The CDR3 reads CSASGYNSYNEQFF. The CDR3 coding sequence is TGCAGTGCTAGCGGGTACAACTCCTACAATGAGCAGTTCTTC.